Listed below are T cell receptor beta chains from one sample, sequenced in a study of OX40 agonist ivuxolimab in advanced cancers. Sequencing was performed with immunoSEQ multiplex PCR; in TCRdb, only in-frame clones are kept and a portion is missing. The sample holds approximately 100,000 clones, 75% to 95% seen once. This specimen consisted of CD4+ or CD8+ T cells sorted from blood, obtained in a trial of the OX40 agonist ivuxolimab. All receptors derive from an adult with an advanced solid tumor such as melanoma, head and neck, liver or kidney cancer. CDR3s include the opening cysteine and the closing phenylalanine or tryptophan. A D gene is named only where the DNA matches it firmly. Clone size, where shown, is once, few, many, or a class for clones that have expanded.

d_call	v_call	clone_size	j_call	cdr3_aa	cdr3_nt
NA	TRBV7-9	NA	TRBJ2-1	CASSPGSREQFF	TGTGCCAGCAGCCCAGGGTCTAGGGAGCAGTTCTTC
NA	TRBV5-6	NA	TRBJ1-3	CASSLERYGNTIYF	TGTGCCAGCAGCTTGGAACGTTATGGAAACACCATATATTTT
NA	TRBV2	NA	TRBJ1-4	CASAAAQVGEKLFF	TGTGCCAGCGCTGCGGCACAGGTCGGGGAAAAACTGTTTTTT
TRBD2	TRBV4-2	once	TRBJ2-1	CASSRELAGTYNEQFF	TGTGCCAGCAGCCGCGAACTAGCGGGGACCTACAATGAGCAGTTCTTC
NA	TRBV28	NA	TRBJ1-1	CESSGNTEAFF	TGTGAGTCTAGTGGGAACACTGAAGCTTTCTTT
TRBD1	TRBV18	NA	TRBJ2-5	CASSPLGQGQEETQYF	TGTGCCAGCTCACCGCTAGGACAGGGACAGGAGGAGACCCAGTACTTC
NA	TRBV18	NA	TRBJ2-2	CASSPWEDTGELFF	TGTGCCAGCTCACCATGGGAGGATACCGGGGAGCTGTTTTTT
NA	TRBV5-5	NA	TRBJ2-3	CASSFQIRALTDTQYF	TGTGCCAGCAGCTTTCAGATCAGGGCCCTCACAGATACGCAGTATTTT
TRBD1	TRBV12-5	NA	TRBJ1-1	CASGLAGGKTEAFF	TGTGCTAGTGGTTTGGCAGGGGGGAAAACTGAAGCTTTCTTT
NA	TRBV5-8	NA	TRBJ2-4	CASSLNVGSFRAKNIQYF	TGTGCCAGCAGCTTGAATGTAGGGAGTTTCAGAGCCAAAAACATTCAGTACTTC
NA	TRBV6-6	NA	TRBJ2-3	CASRPYSGGGIGTQYF	TGTGCCAGCAGACCTTACTCGGGTGGGGGCATTGGTACGCAGTATTTT
NA	TRBV7-2	NA	TRBJ2-3	CASSLMRGDTQYF	TGTGCCAGCAGCTTAATGAGGGGAGATACGCAGTATTTT
TRBD2	TRBV27	NA	TRBJ2-3	CASRPSGFTDTQYF	TGTGCCAGCAGACCTAGCGGATTCACAGATACGCAGTATTTT
TRBD1	TRBV30	NA	TRBJ1-6	CAWTLDWTGFAGSYNSPLHF	TGTGCCTGGACTCTCGACTGGACAGGGTTTGCAGGGTCCTATAATTCACCCCTCCACTTT
NA	TRBV2	once	TRBJ2-2	CASGGALDTGELFF	TGTGCCAGCGGGGGGGCGCTGGACACCGGGGAGCTGTTTTTT
NA	TRBV7-2	NA	TRBJ1-2	CASSLPGSNGYTF	TGTGCCAGCAGCTTACCGGGTTCGAATGGCTACACCTTC
TRBD1	TRBV7-7	NA	TRBJ2-7	CASSPLILDREQYF	TGTGCTAGCAGCCCCCTCATTCTGGACAGGGAGCAGTACTTC
NA	TRBV27	NA	TRBJ1-1	CASSLTLGRLNTEAFF	TGTGCCAGCAGCCTCACACTTGGACGGCTGAACACTGAAGCTTTCTTT
NA	TRBV5-5	NA	TRBJ2-6	CASSLSSSGANVLTF	TGTGCCAGCAGCTTATCGAGCTCTGGGGCCAACGTCCTGACTTTC
TRBD2	TRBV7-2	NA	TRBJ2-7	CASSFSSGVNEQYF	TGTGCCAGCAGCTTCTCTAGCGGGGTGAACGAGCAGTACTTC
TRBD1	TRBV9	NA	TRBJ2-5	CASSQTGLGETQYF	TGTGCCAGCAGCCAGACAGGGTTGGGGGAGACCCAGTACTTC
NA	TRBV28	NA	TRBJ2-7	CASSLSVSYEQYF	TGTGCCAGCAGTTTATCGGTTTCCTACGAGCAGTACTTC
TRBD2	TRBV28	NA	TRBJ2-3	CASRGGAGNTDTQYF	TGTGCCAGCCGGGGAGGGGCAGGGAACACAGATACGCAGTATTTT
NA	TRBV6-1	NA	TRBJ1-1	CASSDSIGSTEAFF	TGTGCCAGCAGTGATTCGATAGGGTCCACTGAAGCTTTCTTT
NA	TRBV28	few	TRBJ1-1	CACLGTVNTEAFF	TGTGCCTGCCTGGGGACGGTGAACACTGAAGCTTTCTTT